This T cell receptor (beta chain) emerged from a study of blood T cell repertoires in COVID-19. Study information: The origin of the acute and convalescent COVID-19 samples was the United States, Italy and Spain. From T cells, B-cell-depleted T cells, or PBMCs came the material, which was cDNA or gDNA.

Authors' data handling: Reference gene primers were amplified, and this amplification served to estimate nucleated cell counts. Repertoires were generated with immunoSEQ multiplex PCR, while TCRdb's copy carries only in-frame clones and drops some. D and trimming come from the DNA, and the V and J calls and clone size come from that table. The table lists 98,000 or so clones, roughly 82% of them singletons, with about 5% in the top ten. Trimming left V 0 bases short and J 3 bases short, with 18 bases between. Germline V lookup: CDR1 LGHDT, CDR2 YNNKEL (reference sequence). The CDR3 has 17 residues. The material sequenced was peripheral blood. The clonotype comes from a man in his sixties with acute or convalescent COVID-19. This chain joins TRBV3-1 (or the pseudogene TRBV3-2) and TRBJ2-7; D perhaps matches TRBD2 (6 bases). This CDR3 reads CASSQDPWGTLNYEQYF. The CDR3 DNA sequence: TGTGCCAGCAGCCAAGATCCGTGGGGGACTTTGAACTACGAGCAGTACTTC.